One and the same sample provided the 26 T cell receptor beta chains below, sequenced in a study of T cells in Graves' hyperthyroidism and ophthalmopathy. Using RNA transcripts as the source, TCR beta CDR3 regions were amplified. First-round RT-PCR targeting the TCR CDR3 was performed with the HTBI primer set. TCRdb processed the multiplex PCR reads anew with MiXCR; each CDR3 protein has one entry. The sample lists 300,000 to 350,000 distinct CDR3 sequences, about a sixth occurring once. Sample: blood. The receptors here all came from a woman in her 40s with Graves' ophthalmopathy.

This clonotype was counted a few times. The chain links TRBV9 to TRBJ2-5; D gene unclear. Germline lookup yields CDR1 SGDLS and CDR2 YYNGEE. This CDR3 comprises 15 residues. Trimming left V 3 bases short and J 2 bases short, with 14 bases between. The CDR3 here is CASSASINPQETQYF. DNA for the CDR3: TGTGCCAGCAGCGCGTCGATCAACCCACAAGAGACCCAGTACTTC.

In its sample, this clonotype was seen many times. CDR3 in DNA: TGTGCCAGCAGTCAGAGACTAGCGGGAGGTAGAGAGACCCAGTACTTC. Its protein product is CASSQRLAGGRETQYF. V gene TRBV28 combines with J gene TRBJ2-5, with 13 nucleotides matching TRBD2. CDR3 length: 16 residues. The V segment lost 5 bases and the J segment 4 bases; nucleotides outside the gene matches: 7. Per germline, CDR1 MDHEN and CDR2 SYDVKM.

This clonotype has at least ten counts. V and J are TRBV7-8 and TRBJ1-5; D is unclear. The CDR3 length is 14 residues. The germline V gene has CDR1 SGHVS and CDR2 FQNEAQ. The V end was cut by 4 bases, the J end by 3 bases, with 10 bases between. The CDR3 DNA sequence: TGTGCCAGCAGCTCCCGGCCCCCCAATCAGCCCCAGCATTTT. Its protein product is CASSSRPPNQPQHF.

This clonotype has a count of ten or more. This sequence joins TRBV12-3 or TRBV12-4 and TRBJ1-5; 12 nucleotides match TRBD1. The CDR3 is made up of 15 amino acids. V lost 5 bases and J lost 3; bases outside the gene matches: 2. The CDR3 DNA follows: TGTGCCAGCAGTGGGACAGGGGGCGTCAATCAGCCCCAGCATTTT. As protein: CASSGTGGVNQPQHF.

The chain recombines TRBV5-1 with TRBJ2-7; D may be TRBD1 or TRBD2 (5 bases each). The germline gives CDR1 SGHRS, CDR2 YFSETQ. V gave up 6 bases and J gave up 7 bases, with 11 bases separating them. The CDR3 is made up of 11 amino acids. The CDR3 nucleotides read TGCGCCAGCACCTCGTGGGGGGAGCAGTACTTC. The encoded protein is CASTSWGEQYF.

This clonotype was recorded many times. This chain joins TRBV11-2 and TRBJ2-5; 7 bases are a match to TRBD1. The CDR3 covers 15 residues. The germline CDR1 and CDR2 sequences are SGHAT and FQNNGV. The trim removed 4 bases at V and 1 base at J, leaving 6 bases unmatched. The CDR3 DNA sequence: TGTGCCAGCAGCTCCGGGACAGTGGCCCAAGAGACCCAGTACTTC. As protein: CASSSGTVAQETQYF.

This clonotype was found many times. The chain joins TRBV12-3 or TRBV12-4 to TRBJ1-2, with D unresolved. The CDR3 sequence is 13 residues long. Trimming cost V 7 bases and J 4 bases, with 13 bases left between them. The DNA of the CDR3 is TGTGCCAGCAACGCCGCCCGGGCCTATGGCTACACCTTC. It codes for CASNAARAYGYTF.

This clonotype has a count of ten or more. The chain uses TRBV2 and TRBJ2-5, with D perhaps matching TRBD2 (6 bases). The V gene lost 6 bases and the J gene lost 10 bases, with 18 bases spanning the gap. CDR1 SNHLY and CDR2 FYNNEI come from the germline V gene. The CDR3 sequence is 13 residues long. CDR3 coding DNA: TGTGCCAGCAGAGAAACAGGCGTCGGGGGCCAGTACTTC. Translation: CASRETGVGGQYF. The complete variable domain, with remaining parts taken from reference TRBV2 and TRBJ2-5, reads EPEVTQTPSHQVTQMGQEVILRCVPISNHLYFYWYRQILGQKVEFLVSFYNNEISEKSEIFDDQFSVERPDGSNFTLKIRSTKLEDSAMYFCASRETGVGGQYFGPGTRLLVL.

This clonotype was counted ten times or more. The chain links TRBV2 to TRBJ1-1; 10 nucleotides match TRBD1. The CDR3 spans 14 residues. Germline V gene lookup returns CDR1 SNHLY and CDR2 FYNNEI. V dropped 10 bases and J dropped 7; count of bases not matched to a gene: 12. The CDR3 bases are TGTGCCACGCTCCGGGACAGGGGTCGGGGTGAAGCTTTCTTT. This encodes CATLRDRGRGEAFF.

This clonotype was counted ten times or more. V usage is TRBV6-1 and J usage is TRBJ2-5, with a weak D call TRBD2 (6 bases). This CDR3 region has 16 residues. CDR1 and CDR2 (germline): MNHNS, SASEGT. The V and J ends lost 8 bases and 1 base respectively, with 20 bases between them. The CDR3 spells CASGKGREWVQETQYF. In DNA form, the CDR3 reads TGTGCCAGCGGCAAAGGGCGGGAATGGGTCCAAGAGACCCAGTACTTC.

This clonotype came up a few times. A much larger clone sits a single nucleotide away, making a read error possible. The V call is TRBV11-2, the J call TRBJ2-7, with 14 positions matching TRBD2. Germline V gene sequence: CDR1 SGHAT, CDR2 FQNNGV. The CDR3 sequence is 17 residues long. The CDR3 sequence is CVSSYTGTSGSFSEQYF. Written as DNA, the CDR3 is TGTGTCAGCAGCTATACCGGGACTAGCGGGAGTTTTAGCGAGCAGTACTTC. Looking up the rest from reference TRBV11-2 and TRBJ2-7 gives the full variable domain: EAGVAQSPRYKIIEKRQSVAFWCNPISGHATLYWYQQILGQGPKLLIQFQNNGVVDDSQLPKDRFSAERLKGVDSTLKIQPAKLEDSAVYLCVSSYTGTSGSFSEQYFGPGTRLTVT.

This clonotype was detected ten times or more. The V call is TRBV7-2, the J call TRBJ2-5, with TRBD1 identical over 7 bases. The length of the CDR3 is 15 residues. Germline-derived CDR1 and CDR2 are SGHTA and FQGNSA. V lost 4 bases, J lost 7 bases, and 12 bases stayed unmatched. DNA for the CDR3: TGTGCCAGCAGCTCCATGGACAGGTCTCCGGGGACCCAGTACTTC. It specifies CASSSMDRSPGTQYF.

This clonotype was counted many times. The gene calls are TRBV28 and TRBJ2-7, with D unclear. This CDR3 has 15 amino acids. V lost 6 bases and J lost 5, with 20 bases in between. The V gene's germline CDR1 is MDHEN and CDR2 SYDVKM. The CDR3 reads CASSPSVDLANEQYF. The CDR3 DNA follows: TGTGCCAGCAGCCCCTCCGTTGATCTTGCCAACGAGCAGTACTTC.

This clonotype was seen many times. V usage is TRBV7-2 and J usage is TRBJ2-2; 9 nucleotides match TRBD1. This CDR3 contains 15 residues. The V gene's germline CDR1 is SGHTA and CDR2 FQGNSA. V lost 6 bases, J lost 5 bases, and 7 bases stayed unmatched. The CDR3 protein is CASRKGQGQTGELFF. The CDR3 region has the DNA TGTGCCAGCAGAAAAGGACAGGGGCAGACCGGGGAGCTGTTTTTT.

This clonotype has ten or more counts. The genes are TRBV11-2 and TRBJ1-2; D might be TRBD1 (6 bases). The CDR3 spans 15 residues. V was cut by 5 bases and J by 3 bases, with 16 bases left in between. Per germline, CDR1 SGHAT and CDR2 FQNNGV. The CDR3 coding sequence is TGTGCCAGCAGCCCTATTCGGGGGGGCGACTATGGCTACACCTTC. This encodes CASSPIRGGDYGYTF.

This clonotype was recorded many times. The J gene is TRBJ2-7, the V gene TRBV20-1; 8 positions agree with TRBD1. With V trimmed by 3 bases and J by 5 bases, 12 bases remained unmatched. The germline CDR1 and CDR2 sequences are DFQATT and SNEGSKA (reference sequence). The CDR3 totals 15 residues. This chain's CDR3 is CSASFSGGSLHEQYF. The CDR3 region has the DNA TGCAGTGCTAGTTTTTCAGGGGGCTCTCTCCACGAGCAGTACTTC.

In its sample, this clonotype was seen many times. The V call is TRBV5-1, the J call TRBJ2-2, with 10 bases lining up with TRBD2. The germline V gene has CDR1 SGHRS and CDR2 YFSETQ. The CDR3 has 17 amino acids. V lost 0 bases, J lost 6 bases, and 8 bases stayed unmatched. The CDR3 reads CASSLEQLAGVAGELFF. The DNA of the CDR3 is TGCGCCAGCAGCTTGGAGCAGCTAGCGGGAGTCGCCGGGGAGCTGTTTTTT.

This clonotype was recorded at least ten times. The chain uses TRBV25-1 and TRBJ1-2; perhaps TRBD1 as D (6 bases). CDR1 is MGHDK and CDR2 is SYGVNS in the germline V gene. The CDR3 loop spans 14 amino acids. V gave up 7 bases and J gave up 6 bases, with 18 bases separating them. As DNA, the CDR3 is TGTGCCAGCACAAGTTACGACAGGTTTGATGGCTACACCTTC. Its translation is CASTSYDRFDGYTF.

This chain joins TRBV12-3 or TRBV12-4 and TRBJ1-2, with TRBD1 as a possible D gene (6 bases). Trimming took 5 bases from V and 4 from J, leaving 17 bases between them. The CDR3 extends over 15 amino acids. The CDR3: CASSERGGQRYGYTF. The CDR3 DNA is TGTGCCAGCAGTGAACGGGGTGGACAGCGCTATGGCTACACCTTC.

Ten or more counts support this clonotype. This chain joins TRBV19 and TRBJ2-3, with D possibly being TRBD2 (6 bases). V was shortened by 3 bases and J by 3 bases, with 10 bases between the two germline ends. Germline lookup yields CDR1 LNHDA and CDR2 SQIVND (reference sequence). The CDR3 consists of 14 residues. The CDR3 is CASSISSATDTQYF. The CDR3 DNA sequence: TGTGCCAGTAGTATTTCTAGCGCGACAGATACGCAGTATTTT. The full variable domain, in which reference TRBV19 and TRBJ2-3 provide the parts outside the CDR3, is DGGITQSPKYLFRKEGQNVTLSCEQNLNHDAMYWYRQDPGQGLRLIYYSQIVNDFQKGDIAEGYSVSREKKESFPLTVTSAQKNPTAFYLCASSISSATDTQYFGPGTRLTVL.

The chain recombines TRBV9 with TRBJ2-7, with 7 bases fitting TRBD2. V gave up 0 bases and J gave up 5 bases; unmatched junction bases: 8. CDR3 size: 15 residues. Germline V lookup: CDR1 SGDLS, CDR2 YYNGEE. The DNA for the CDR3 is TGTGCCAGCAGCGTAGGGTGGGAGGGGTCCCACGAGCAGTACTTC. Its translation is CASSVGWEGSHEQYF. Full variable domain (outside the CDR3, taken from reference TRBV9 and TRBJ2-7): DSGVTQTPKHLITATGQRVTLRCSPRSGDLSVYWYQQSLDQGLQFLIQYYNGEERAKGNILERFSAQQFPDLHSELNLSSLELGDSALYFCASSVGWEGSHEQYFGPGTRLTVT.

This clonotype was detected ten times or more. The J gene is TRBJ1-3, the V gene TRBV6-5; D is ambiguous. The CDR3 consists of 15 residues. CDR1 MNHEY and CDR2 SVGAGI come from the germline V gene. Trimming left V 5 bases short and J 0 bases short, with 11 bases between. The CDR3 protein is CASSSYGGSGNTIYF. Written as DNA, the CDR3 is TGTGCCAGCAGTAGCTACGGTGGCTCTGGAAACACCATATATTTT.

The chain couples TRBV6-5 to TRBJ1-1; D is unclear. CDR1 is MNHEY and CDR2 is SVGAGI in the germline V gene. Trimming left V 0 bases short and J 8 bases short, with 13 bases between. There are 14 residues in the CDR3. CDR3 sequence: CASSYSAVGGEAFF. The CDR3 DNA sequence: TGTGCCAGCAGTTACTCGGCAGTGGGTGGCGAAGCTTTCTTT.

About this clonotype: Being one base from a much bigger clone, this may be a read error. V usage is TRBV6-2 or TRBV6-3 and J usage is TRBJ2-3; 7 bases line up with TRBD1. V was pared by 7 bases and J by 5 bases, with 9 bases of the junction left unmatched. CDR1 and CDR2 from the germline V gene are MNHEY and SVGEGT. CDR3 length: 14 amino acids. Written as DNA, the CDR3 is TGTGCCAGCAACCCTGGACAGGTAGGAGATACGCAGTATTTT. Protein sequence: CASNPGQVGDTQYF.

The table lists this clonotype with many counts. The chain couples TRBV12-3 or TRBV12-4 to TRBJ1-1; TRBD1 agrees at 7 bases. J lost 8 bases, V lost 3 bases, and 3 bases had no gene match. This CDR3 is built from 12 residues. Here the CDR3 DNA reads TGTGCCAGCAGTTTCCGACAGGGCGAAGCTTTCTTT. Amino acid sequence: CASSFRQGEAFF.

This chain connects TRBV6-5 to TRBJ2-7; a weak D match, TRBD1 (5 bases). The germline V and J ends were trimmed by 4 bases and 9 bases, with 16 bases remaining between them. CDR3 length equals 13 residues. In germline, CDR1 is MNHEY, CDR2 SVGAGI. This CDR3 reads CASSFKGADRQYF. The DNA of the CDR3 is TGTGCCAGCAGTTTTAAAGGGGCTGACCGGCAGTACTTC.